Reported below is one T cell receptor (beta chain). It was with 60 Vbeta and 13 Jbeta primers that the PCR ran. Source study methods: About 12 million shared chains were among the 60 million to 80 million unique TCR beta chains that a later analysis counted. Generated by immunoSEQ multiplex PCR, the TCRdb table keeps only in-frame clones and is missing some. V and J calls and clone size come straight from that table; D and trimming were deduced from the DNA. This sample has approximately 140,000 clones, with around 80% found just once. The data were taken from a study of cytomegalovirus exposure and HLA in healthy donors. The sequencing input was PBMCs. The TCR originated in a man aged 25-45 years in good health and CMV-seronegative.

The DNA of the CDR3 is TGCGCCAGCAGCCCGACAGGCAATCAGCCCCAGCATTTT. Its protein is CASSPTGNQPQHF. V is TRBV4-1 and J is TRBJ1-5; D might be TRBD1 (5 bases). Trimming shortened V by 4 bases and J by 2 bases, and 6 bases separated the two germline ends. The CDR3 length is 13 residues. Germline V gene data show CDR1 as MGHRA and CDR2 as YSYEKL.